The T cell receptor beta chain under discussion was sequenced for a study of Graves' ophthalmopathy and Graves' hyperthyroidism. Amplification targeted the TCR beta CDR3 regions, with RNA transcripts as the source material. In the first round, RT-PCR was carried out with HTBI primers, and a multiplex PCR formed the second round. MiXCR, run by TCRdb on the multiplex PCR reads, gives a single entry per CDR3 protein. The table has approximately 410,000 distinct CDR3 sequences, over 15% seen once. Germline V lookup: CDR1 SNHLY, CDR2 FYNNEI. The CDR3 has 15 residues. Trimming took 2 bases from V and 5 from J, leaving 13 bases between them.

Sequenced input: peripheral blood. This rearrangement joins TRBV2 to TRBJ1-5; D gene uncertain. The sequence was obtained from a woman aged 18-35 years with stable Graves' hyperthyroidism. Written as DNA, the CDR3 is TGTGCCAGCAGTGAACGTGTTGGGCGTGATCAGCCCCAGCATTTT. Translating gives CASSERVGRDQPQHF.